This TCR beta chain was recovered during a study of response to subunit inactivated influenza vaccine. A single record per CDR3 protein comes from TCRdb applying MiXCR to the RT-PCR reads. Among hundreds of thousands of distinct CDR3 sequences, 13% were seen once, and the ten largest hold around 13%. This clonotype was found a few times. This material consisted of PBMCs from blood, taken 40 to 50 days after vaccination. The sequence was collected from a man aged 50 to 59 who received an inactivated influenza vaccine.

The CDR3 DNA reads TGCAGTGCTAGAGATCACGGCAGATCTAACTATGGCTACACCTTC. Amino acids: CSARDHGRSNYGYTF. The chain employs TRBV20-1 and TRBJ1-2, with D unclear. In germline, CDR1 is DFQATT, CDR2 SNEGSKA (reference sequence). This CDR3 region has 15 residues. V was shortened by 0 bases and J by 0 bases, with 11 bases between the two germline ends.